The 9 T cell receptor beta chains presented below share a single source sample, sequenced in a study of OX40 agonist ivuxolimab in advanced cancers. Profiled with immunoSEQ multiplex PCR; TCRdb holds only in-frame clones, not every one. The profile shows about 55,000 clones, 88% of them singletons. The sequenced sample was CD4+ or CD8+ T cells sorted from blood, obtained in a trial of the OX40 agonist ivuxolimab. The source of these receptors is an adult with an advanced solid tumor such as melanoma, head and neck, liver or kidney cancer.

In nucleotides, the CDR3 is TGTGCCAGCTCACTCCCGACAGGGGTTAAGACTGAAGCTTTCTTT. Residues: CASSLPTGVKTEAFF. V is TRBV18 and J is TRBJ1-1; TRBD1 aligns across 8 bases. J was trimmed by 5 bases and V by 4 bases; bases with no gene match: 9. The CDR3 sequence is 15 residues long. The germline CDR1 and CDR2 sequences are KGHSH and LQKENI. Based on the CDR3 plus reference TRBV18 and TRBJ1-1, the full variable domain is NAGVMQNPRHLVRRRGQEARLRCSPMKGHSHVYWYRQLPEEGLKFMVYLQKENIIDESGMPKERFSAEFPKEGPSILRIQQVVRGDSAAYFCASSLPTGVKTEAFFGQGTRLTVV.

The rearrangement uses TRBV2 and TRBJ1-1, with D perhaps TRBD1 (5 bases). The ends were cut back, 1 base at V and 0 bases at J, with 9 bases in the middle. The CDR3 is made up of 15 amino acids. In germline, CDR1 is SNHLY, CDR2 FYNNEI. CDR3 residues: CASSEGTRMNTEAFF. CDR3 DNA: TGTGCCAGCAGTGAAGGGACAAGAATGAACACTGAAGCTTTCTTT.

The chain carries TRBV30 and TRBJ1-1; a weak D match, TRBD1 (5 bases). This CDR3 region has 14 residues. V lost 2 bases to trimming and J lost 4 bases, with 14 bases between them. The germline gives CDR1 GTSNPN, CDR2 SVGIG (reference sequence). CDR3 coding DNA: TGTGCCTGGAGTAGGAGGGGCTGGGGCACTGAAGCTTTCTTT. The encoded protein is CAWSRRGWGTEAFF. Drawing the rest from reference TRBV30 and TRBJ1-1, the complete variable domain is SQTIHQWPATLVQPVGSPLSLECTVEGTSNPNLYWYRQAAGRGLQLLFYSVGIGQISSEVPQNLSASRPQDRQFILSSKKLLLSDSGFYLCAWSRRGWGTEAFFGQGTRLTVV.

The sample holds a few counts of this clone. J is TRBJ1-2 and V is TRBV29-1; D unclear. The CDR3 runs 11 residues. The V end lost 0 bases, the J end lost 4 bases, and 3 bases lay between the germline ends. CDR1 and CDR2 (germline): SQVTM, ANQGSEA. For the CDR3, the DNA is TGCAGCGTTGAAGAGATCTATGGCTACACCTTC. Its translation is CSVEEIYGYTF.

The chain links TRBV5-6 to TRBJ2-3, with TRBD2 identical over 15 bases. Germline CDR1 SGHDT, CDR2 YYEEEE. J gave up 3 bases and V 3 bases, and 8 bases lay outside the gene matches. There are 18 residues in the CDR3. The CDR3 region has the DNA TGTGCCAGCAGCTCCAGGACTAGCGGGGGGGCCCGGACAGATACGCAGTATTTT. Amino acid sequence: CASSSRTSGGARTDTQYF. The full variable domain, completed using reference TRBV5-6 and TRBJ2-3, is DAGVTQSPTHLIKTRGQQVTLRCSPKSGHDTVSWYQQALGQGPQFIFQYYEEEERQRGNFPDRFSGHQFPNYSSELNVNALLLGDSALYLCASSSRTSGGARTDTQYFGPGTRLTVL.

This sequence joins TRBV2 and TRBJ2-1, with 8 bases matching TRBD2. Losses at the gene ends were 0 bases for V and 3 bases for J; bases not matched to a gene: 10. CDR3 length: 18 residues. From germline, CDR1 is SNHLY and CDR2 FYNNEI. DNA of the CDR3: TGTGCCAGCAGTGAAGCGCTTCCGACTAGCGCAATCTACAATGAGCAGTTCTTC. Residues: CASSEALPTSAIYNEQFF.

J is TRBJ2-7 and V is TRBV21-1; the DNA was not compared with TRBD2, the D call given in the table. TRBV21-1 is a pseudogene locus. CDR3 size: 16 residues. The DNA for the CDR3 is TGTGCCAGCACTTCACGAGGCTTTAGCTTGTCCTACGAGCAGTACTTC. It specifies CASTSRGFSLSYEQYF.

Written as DNA, the CDR3 is TGCAGCGTGGTTTTACACAGGGGCTACAATGAGCAGTTCTTC. This sequence encodes CSVVLHRGYNEQFF. This rearrangement joins TRBV29-1 to TRBJ2-1; the match to TRBD1 covers 7 bases. The CDR3 loop spans 14 amino acids. Germline loops: CDR1 SQVTM, CDR2 ANQGSEA. J was trimmed by 3 bases and V by 6 bases; bases with no gene match: 8.

The gene calls are TRBV6-5 and TRBJ2-7, with D tentatively TRBD2 (6 bases). The CDR3 is 14 amino acids. Trimming stripped 7 bases from V and 4 bases from J, with 17 bases between. Germline CDR1 is MNHEY and CDR2 is SVGAGI. CDR3 region: CASNPGGRKYEQYF. The CDR3 nucleotides are TGTGCCAGCAACCCAGGAGGGAGGAAGTACGAGCAGTACTTC.